These 4 T cell receptor beta chains came from one sample sequenced in a study of CD8 T cells in ankylosing spondylitis. Their target antigens are unknown. TCRdb processed the 5' RACE reads anew with MiXCR; each CDR3 protein has one entry. Of about 220,000 distinct CDR3 sequences detected, approximately 20% appear once; the ten largest clones hold approximately 40%. Findings and limits, study-wide: Among TCR beta sequences, a motif of several highly homologous variants appeared characteristic of ankylosing spondylitis blood.

Source material: blood, either unsorted or a sorted T cell fraction (not recorded which). The receptor source for this set is a male donor with ankylosing spondylitis.

This chain uses TRBV5-5 with TRBJ2-3; 7 bases are a match to TRBD2. The V gene's germline CDR1 is SGHKS and CDR2 YYEKEE (reference sequence). The ends lost 4 bases at V and 0 bases at J; junction bases unmatched: 8. There are 16 residues in the CDR3. Here the CDR3 reads CASSAGLVFSTDTQYF. The CDR3, as DNA: TGTGCCAGCAGCGCCGGACTAGTTTTTAGCACAGATACGCAGTATTTT.

This clonotype has at least ten counts. The chain employs TRBV5-6 and TRBJ1-5, with no clear D. V lost 1 base, J lost 4 bases, and 12 bases lay in between. There are 15 residues in the CDR3. Germline CDR1 is SGHDT and CDR2 is YYEEEE. The CDR3 nucleotides are TGTGCCAGCAGCTTGTCCCCCATACCAAATCAGCCCCAGCATTTT. It is translated as CASSLSPIPNQPQHF.

The chain links TRBV20-1 to TRBJ2-3; D may correspond to TRBD1 or TRBD2 (5 bases each). This CDR3 has 16 amino acids. Trimming pared 6 bases from V and 3 bases from J, leaving 22 bases between. The V gene's germline CDR1 is DFQATT and CDR2 SNEGSKA (reference sequence). DNA for the CDR3: TGCAGTGCCAGTCCAGTTTGGGGGAGTAATACAGATACGCAGTATTTT. Protein sequence: CSASPVWGSNTDTQYF.

This clonotype has only a few counts. The V call is TRBV4-1, the J call TRBJ2-3; D possibly corresponds to TRBD1 (5 bases). CDR1 MGHRA and CDR2 YSYEKL come from the germline V gene. V shed 0 bases and J shed 0 bases, with 13 bases lying between them. The CDR3 totals 17 residues. The CDR3 DNA follows: TGCGCCAGCAGCCAAGACGCCTTTAGGGGTAGCACAGATACGCAGTATTTT. It is translated as CASSQDAFRGSTDTQYF.